A selection of T cell receptor beta chains follows, all from one sample in a study of technical replicates of blood from a handful of donors. Using immunoSEQ multiplex PCR, the repertoire was profiled, and TCRdb retains in-frame clones only, with some absent. The sample has about 79,000 clones, about 90% seen once. The sample consisted of T cells isolated from PBMCs. These receptors were taken from a human donor in good health. Some clones in this sample may be carry-over from other donors' samples. Both conserved end residues are part of each CDR3. A D gene is named only where the DNA matches it firmly. Clone size, where shown, is once, few, many, or a class for clones that have expanded.

few,TRBV7-9,TRBJ1-1,.,14,TGTGCCAGCAGCTTAGGGCGAGAGGTCACTGAAGCTTTCTTT,CASSLGREVTEAFF
.,TRBV29-1,TRBJ2-7,.,12,TGCAGCGTTGAGAGAGGGCTAGGAGAGCAGTACTTC,CSVERGLGEQYF
.,TRBV27,TRBJ1-1,.,19,TGTGCCAGCAGTCACCCTCCGGGAGGGTTCAAAACGATGAACACTGAAGCTTTCTTT,CASSHPPGGFKTMNTEAFF
.,TRBV5-4,TRBJ2-2,TRBD1,15,TGTGCCAGCAGCCTAGACAGGGGGCACACCGGGGAGCTGTTTTTT,CASSLDRGHTGELFF
.,TRBV21-1,TRBJ2-1,.,16,TGTGCCAGCAGCAAAGATCCGGAGTCGGGAGGCAATGAGCAGTTCTTC,CASSKDPESGGNEQFF
.,TRBV7-3,TRBJ1-2,.,13,TGTGCCAGCAGCGATACCGGGGGTAGCGGCTACACCTTC,CASSDTGGSGYTF
.,TRBV18,TRBJ2-7,TRBD1,16,TGTGCCAGCTCACCACCTTCGTGGGACAGGGGGCTCGAGCAGTACTTC,CASSPPSWDRGLEQYF
.,TRBV29-1,TRBJ2-5,.,12,TGCAGCGTTCGGGGGACCAGCATGGAGCAGTACTTC,CSVRGTSMEQYF
.,TRBV30,TRBJ1-1,.,13,TGTGCCTGGAGTGCGACTTTGAACACTGAAGCTTTCTTT,CAWSATLNTEAFF
.,TRBV19,TRBJ1-1,.,15,TGTGCCAGTAGTATATCTACGGGGGGGCTTACTGAAGCTTTCTTT,CASSISTGGLTEAFF
.,TRBV10-3,TRBJ1-3,.,12,TGTGCCATCTCGAGAGTAGAAAACACCATATATTTT,CAISRVENTIYF
once,TRBV7-9,TRBJ2-5,TRBD2,15,TGTGCCAGCAGCATCACGACTAGCGGGACAGAGACCCAGTACTTC,CASSITTSGTETQYF
.,TRBV4-1,TRBJ2-3,.,16,TGCGCCAGCAGCCAAAAGCTAGCAGCTAGCACAGATACGCAGTATTTT,CASSQKLAASTDTQYF
.,TRBV9,TRBJ1-2,TRBD1,15,TGTGCCAGCAGCCCACACGACCGGGACAGAAGGGGCTACACCTTC,CASSPHDRDRRGYTF
.,TRBV7-2,TRBJ2-3,.,14,TGTGCCAGCAGCTCCGGGTATAGCACAGATACGCAGTATTTT,CASSSGYSTDTQYF
few,TRBV12-5,TRBJ1-1,.,11,TGTGCTAGTGGTTTTAGTACTGAAGCTTTCTTT,CASGFSTEAFF
.,TRBV15,TRBJ2-7,TRBD2,15,TGTGCCACCAGCAGCGGGACTAGCGAGGCCTACGAGCAGTACTTC,CATSSGTSEAYEQYF
.,TRBV10-1,TRBJ1-1,.,13,TGCGCCAGCAAGAGGACAGCGAACACTGAAGCTTTCTTT,CASKRTANTEAFF
.,TRBV19,TRBJ2-3,.,15,TGTGCCAGTAGTATAGCTGCCGGGAGCACAGATACGCAGTATTTT,CASSIAAGSTDTQYF
.,TRBV30,TRBJ2-7,.,13,TGTGCCTGGAGTGGGGAGCAGGCCTACGAGCAGTACTTC,CAWSGEQAYEQYF
.,TRBV6-1,TRBJ2-7,.,12,TGTGCCAGCAGCTCCGATGGGGGGGAGCAGTACTTC,CASSSDGGEQYF
once,TRBV11-2,TRBJ2-7,TRBD1,13,TGTGCCAGCAGCCCCGACAGGGGATACGAGCAGTACTTC,CASSPDRGYEQYF
.,TRBV28,TRBJ2-7,.,11,TGTGCCAGCAAAAGACAGTACGAGCAGTACTTC,CASKRQYEQYF
.,TRBV7-2,TRBJ2-7,.,14,TGTGCCAGCAGCTTAGCCAGGGGCTCCTACGAGCAGTACTTC,CASSLARGSYEQYF
few,TRBV30,TRBJ2-5,.,13,TGTGCCTGGAGTGTCCAGGGTACGGAGACCCAGTACTTC,CAWSVQGTETQYF
.,TRBV5-1,TRBJ1-1,.,14,TGCGCCAGCAGCTTGAACGGGTTCGACACTGAAGCTTTCTTT,CASSLNGFDTEAFF
.,TRBV10-3,TRBJ1-2,.,14,TGTGCCATCAGTGATATTCAGGGAAACTATGGCTACACCTTC,CAISDIQGNYGYTF
.,TRBV5-6,TRBJ2-2,.,12,TGTGCCAGCCTGGCCAGGGCCGGGGAGCTGTTTTTT,CASLARAGELFF
.,TRBV9,TRBJ2-1,.,15,TGTGCCAGCAGTACCCTAGATAGCTCCTACAATGAGCAGTTCTTC,CASSTLDSSYNEQFF
.,TRBV28,TRBJ1-1,TRBD1,15,TGTGCCAGCAGCGCCGGGACAGGGGAGCTCACTGAAGCTTTCTTT,CASSAGTGELTEAFF
.,TRBV7-6,TRBJ1-5,.,14,TGTGCCAGCAGCTTAGTGGGGGGACGACAGCCCCAGCATTTT,CASSLVGGRQPQHF
.,TRBV6-5,TRBJ2-1,.,15,TGTGCCAGCAGGGTGACAGGAGGTGCAGGGAATGAGCAGTTCTTC,CASRVTGGAGNEQFF
once,TRBV11-2,TRBJ1-2,TRBD1,17,TGTGCCAGCAGCTTAGATCAGGGGACAGGGGAGAACTATGGCTACACCTTC,CASSLDQGTGENYGYTF
.,TRBV27,TRBJ2-1,.,13,TGTGCCAGCAGTCCACAGGGTCTACATGAGCAGTTCTTC,CASSPQGLHEQFF
.,TRBV19,TRBJ1-2,TRBD1,17,TGTGCCAGTAACTTCCTAACCGGGACAGGGAATAGCTATGGCTACACCTTC,CASNFLTGTGNSYGYTF
.,TRBV18,TRBJ2-2,TRBD1,18,TGTGCCAGCTCACCGAAAATGTCCACAGGGGGCTACACCGGGGAGCTGTTTTTT,CASSPKMSTGGYTGELFF
.,TRBV6-1,TRBJ1-1,TRBD1,13,TGTGCCAGCAGTGACCCGGGACAGGGAATGGCTTTCTTT,CASSDPGQGMAFF
.,TRBV7-2,TRBJ1-1,TRBD1,15,TGTGCCAGCAGCCAAGGGGGCCCGTTGAACACTGAAGCTTTCTTT,CASSQGGPLNTEAFF
.,TRBV21-1,TRBJ1-4,.,18,TGTGCCAGCAGCAAATCCGTGGGGGCAGTTGTAGGAAAGGAAAAACTGTTTTTT,CASSKSVGAVVGKEKLFF
once,TRBV9,TRBJ1-1,.,14,TGTGCCAGCAGCGGCAGGGGAGGGGACACTGAAGCTTTCTTT,CASSGRGGDTEAFF
.,TRBV10-3,TRBJ1-3,TRBD1,13,TGTGCCATCAGACAAACAGGGGGCGACACCATATATTTT,CAIRQTGGDTIYF
.,TRBV28,TRBJ1-3,.,15,TGTGCCAGCAGTTTGGCGGGTGCCTCTGGAAACACCATATATTTT,CASSLAGASGNTIYF